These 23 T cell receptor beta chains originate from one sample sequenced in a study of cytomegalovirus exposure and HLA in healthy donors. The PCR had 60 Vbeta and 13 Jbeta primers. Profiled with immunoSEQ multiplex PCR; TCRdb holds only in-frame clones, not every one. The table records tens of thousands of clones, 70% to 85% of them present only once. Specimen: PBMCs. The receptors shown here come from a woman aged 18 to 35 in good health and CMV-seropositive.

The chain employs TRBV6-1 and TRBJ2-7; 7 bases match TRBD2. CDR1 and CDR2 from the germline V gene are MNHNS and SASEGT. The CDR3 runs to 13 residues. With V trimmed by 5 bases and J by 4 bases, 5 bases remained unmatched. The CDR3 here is CASSLPGGYEQYF. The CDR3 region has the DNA TGTGCCAGCAGTCTGCCCGGGGGGTACGAGCAGTACTTC.

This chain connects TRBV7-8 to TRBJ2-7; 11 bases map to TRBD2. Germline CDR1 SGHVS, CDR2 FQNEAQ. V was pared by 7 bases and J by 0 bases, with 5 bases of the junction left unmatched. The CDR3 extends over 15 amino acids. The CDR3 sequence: CASTILAGDSYEQYF. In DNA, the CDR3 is TGTGCCAGCACCATACTAGCGGGGGACTCCTACGAGCAGTACTTC.

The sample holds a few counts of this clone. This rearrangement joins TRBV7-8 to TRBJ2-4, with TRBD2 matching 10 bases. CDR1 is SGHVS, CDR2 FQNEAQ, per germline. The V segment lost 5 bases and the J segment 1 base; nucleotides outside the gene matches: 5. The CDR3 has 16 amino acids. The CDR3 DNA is TGTGCCAGCAGCAACAGCGGGGGGGCCGCCAAAAACATTCAGTACTTC. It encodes CASSNSGGAAKNIQYF.

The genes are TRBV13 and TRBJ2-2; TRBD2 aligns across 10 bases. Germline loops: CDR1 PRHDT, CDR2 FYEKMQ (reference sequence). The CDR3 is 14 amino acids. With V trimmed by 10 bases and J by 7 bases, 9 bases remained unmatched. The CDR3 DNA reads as TGTGCCATCCCTGGGACTAGCGTCTACGGGGAGCTGTTTTTT. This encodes CAIPGTSVYGELFF. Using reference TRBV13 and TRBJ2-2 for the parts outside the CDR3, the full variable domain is AAGVIQSPRHLIKEKRETATLKCYPIPRHDTVYWYQQGPGQDPQFLISFYEKMQSDKGSIPDRFSAQQFSDYHSELNMSSLELGDSALYFCAIPGTSVYGELFFGEGSRLTVL.

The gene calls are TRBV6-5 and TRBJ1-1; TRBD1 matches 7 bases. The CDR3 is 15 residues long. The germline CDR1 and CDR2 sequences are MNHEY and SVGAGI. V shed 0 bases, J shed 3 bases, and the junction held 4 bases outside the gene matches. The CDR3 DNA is TGTGCCAGCAGTTACTCGTGGCAGGGGGACACTGAAGCTTTCTTT. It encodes CASSYSWQGDTEAFF.

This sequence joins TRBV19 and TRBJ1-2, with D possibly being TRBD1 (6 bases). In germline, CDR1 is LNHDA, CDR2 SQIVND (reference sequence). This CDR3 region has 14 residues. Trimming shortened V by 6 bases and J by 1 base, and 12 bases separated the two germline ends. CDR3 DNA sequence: TGTGCCAGTAGCCCGACAGGACGTAACTATGGCTACACCTTC. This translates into CASSPTGRNYGYTF.

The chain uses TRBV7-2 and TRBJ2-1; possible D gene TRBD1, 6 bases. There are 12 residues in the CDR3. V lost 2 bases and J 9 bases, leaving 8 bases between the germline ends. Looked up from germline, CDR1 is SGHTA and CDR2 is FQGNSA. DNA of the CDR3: TGTGCCAGCAGCTTATTAGGGGGTGAGCAGTTCTTC. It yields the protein CASSLLGGEQFF.

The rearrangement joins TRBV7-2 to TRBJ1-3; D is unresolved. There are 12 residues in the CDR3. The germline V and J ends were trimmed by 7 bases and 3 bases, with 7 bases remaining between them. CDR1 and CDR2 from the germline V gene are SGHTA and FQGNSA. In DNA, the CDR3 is TGTGCCAGCACCCTCGGTGGAAACACCATATATTTT. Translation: CASTLGGNTIYF.

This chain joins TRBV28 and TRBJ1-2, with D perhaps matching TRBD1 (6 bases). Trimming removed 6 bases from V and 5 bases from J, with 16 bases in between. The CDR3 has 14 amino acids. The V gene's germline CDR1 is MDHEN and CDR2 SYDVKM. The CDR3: CASRPGQTPYGYTF. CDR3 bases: TGTGCCAGCAGACCCGGACAGACTCCTTATGGCTACACCTTC.

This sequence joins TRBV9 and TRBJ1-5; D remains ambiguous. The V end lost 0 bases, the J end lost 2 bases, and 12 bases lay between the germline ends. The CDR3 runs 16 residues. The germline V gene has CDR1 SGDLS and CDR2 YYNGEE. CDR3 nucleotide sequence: TGTGCCAGCAGCGTAGGCCCCACCGCGGGCAATCAGCCCCAGCATTTT. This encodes CASSVGPTAGNQPQHF.

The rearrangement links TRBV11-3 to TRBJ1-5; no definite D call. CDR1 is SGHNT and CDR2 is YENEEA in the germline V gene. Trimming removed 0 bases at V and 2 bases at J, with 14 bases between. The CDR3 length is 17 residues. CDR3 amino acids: CASSLEGHLERNQPQHF. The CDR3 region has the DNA TGTGCCAGCAGCTTAGAGGGCCACCTTGAGCGCAATCAGCCCCAGCATTTT.

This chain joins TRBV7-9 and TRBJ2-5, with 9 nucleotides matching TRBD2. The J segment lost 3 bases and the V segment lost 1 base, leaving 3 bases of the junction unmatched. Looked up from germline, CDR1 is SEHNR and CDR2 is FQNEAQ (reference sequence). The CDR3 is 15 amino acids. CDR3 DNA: TGTGCCAGCAGCTTAGGCCCTAGCGGGAAAGAGACCCAGTACTTC. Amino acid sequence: CASSLGPSGKETQYF.

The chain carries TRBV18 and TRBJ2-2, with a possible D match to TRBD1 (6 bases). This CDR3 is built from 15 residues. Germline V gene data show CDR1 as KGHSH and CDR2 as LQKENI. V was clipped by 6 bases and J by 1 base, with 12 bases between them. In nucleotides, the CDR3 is TGTGCCAGCTCCCCTGGACAGATGAACACCGGGGAGCTGTTTTTT. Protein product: CASSPGQMNTGELFF.

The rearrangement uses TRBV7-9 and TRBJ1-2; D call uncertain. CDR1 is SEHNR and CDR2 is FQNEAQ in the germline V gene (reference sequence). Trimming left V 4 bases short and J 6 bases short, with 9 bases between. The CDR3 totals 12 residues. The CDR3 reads CASSYGLDGYTF. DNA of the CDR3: TGTGCCAGCAGCTATGGACTGGATGGCTACACCTTC. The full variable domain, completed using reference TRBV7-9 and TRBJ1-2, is DTGVSQNPRHKITKRGQNVTFRCDPISEHNRLYWYRQTLGQGPEFLTYFQNEAQLEKSRLLSDRFSAERPKGSFSTLEIQRTEQGDSAMYLCASSYGLDGYTFGSGTRLTVV.

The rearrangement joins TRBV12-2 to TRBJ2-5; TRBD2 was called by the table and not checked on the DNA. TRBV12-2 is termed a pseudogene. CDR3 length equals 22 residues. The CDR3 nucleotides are TGTGCAAGTCGCCCCCGACCGCTACCCTGGACTAGCGGGAACCCGTACCAAGAGACCCAGTACTTC. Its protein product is CASRPRPLPWTSGNPYQETQYF.

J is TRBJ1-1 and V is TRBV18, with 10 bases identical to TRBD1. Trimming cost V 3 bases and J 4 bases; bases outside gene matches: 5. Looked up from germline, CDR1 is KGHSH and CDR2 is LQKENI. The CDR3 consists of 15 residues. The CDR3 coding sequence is TGTGCCAGCTCACCTCGACAGGGGGCAGGCACTGAAGCTTTCTTT. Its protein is CASSPRQGAGTEAFF.

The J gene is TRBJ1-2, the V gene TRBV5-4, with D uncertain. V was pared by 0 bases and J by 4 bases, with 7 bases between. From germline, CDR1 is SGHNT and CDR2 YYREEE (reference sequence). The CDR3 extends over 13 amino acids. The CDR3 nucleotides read TGTGCCAGCAGCTTGGACAGAAGCTATGGCTACACCTTC. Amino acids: CASSLDRSYGYTF.

The chain's CDR3 is CASSPPGGSMNTEAFF. CDR3 bases: TGTGCCAGCTCTCCTCCAGGGGGGTCGATGAACACTGAAGCTTTCTTT. The chain is built from TRBV18 and TRBJ1-1, with 7 bases aligning to TRBD1. CDR1 and CDR2 (germline): KGHSH, LQKENI. The CDR3 is 16 residues long. J was trimmed by 0 bases and V by 6 bases; bases with no gene match: 10.

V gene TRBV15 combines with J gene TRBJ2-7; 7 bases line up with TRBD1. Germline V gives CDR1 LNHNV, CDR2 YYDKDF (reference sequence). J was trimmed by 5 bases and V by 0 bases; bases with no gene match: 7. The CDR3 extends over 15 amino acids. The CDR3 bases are TGTGCCACCAGCAGAGAAGGGGGCTCGATCGACGAGCAGTACTTC. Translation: CATSREGGSIDEQYF.

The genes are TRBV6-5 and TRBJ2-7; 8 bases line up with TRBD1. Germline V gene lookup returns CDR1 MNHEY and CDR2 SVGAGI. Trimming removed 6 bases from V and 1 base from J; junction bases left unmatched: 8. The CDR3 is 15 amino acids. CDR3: CASSYAGTGSYEQYF. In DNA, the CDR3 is TGTGCCAGCAGCTACGCCGGGACAGGATCCTACGAGCAGTACTTC.

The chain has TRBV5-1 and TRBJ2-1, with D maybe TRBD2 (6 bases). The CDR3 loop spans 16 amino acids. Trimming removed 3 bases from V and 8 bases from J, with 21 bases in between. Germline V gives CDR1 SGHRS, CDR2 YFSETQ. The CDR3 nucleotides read TGCGCCAGCAGCTCTTCCGGCGGGAACGTGAACCATGAGCAGTTCTTC. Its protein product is CASSSSGGNVNHEQFF. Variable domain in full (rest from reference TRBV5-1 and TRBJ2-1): KAGVTQTPRYLIKTRGQQVTLSCSPISGHRSVSWYQQTPGQGLQFLFEYFSETQRNKGNFPGRFSGRQFSNSRSEMNVSTLELGDSALYLCASSSSGGNVNHEQFFGPGTRLTVL.

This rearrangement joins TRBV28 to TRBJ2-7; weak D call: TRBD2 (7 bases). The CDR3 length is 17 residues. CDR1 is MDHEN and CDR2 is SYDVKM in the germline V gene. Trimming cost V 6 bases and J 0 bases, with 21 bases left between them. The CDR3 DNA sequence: TGTGCCAGCAGCTGGGGAGGGGGGGCAGGGAGCTCCTACGAGCAGTACTTC. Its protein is CASSWGGGAGSSYEQYF.

The CDR3, as DNA: TGTGCCAGCAGCTCCCAAAACAGGGGCCAAGAGACCCAGTACTTC. Translating gives CASSSQNRGQETQYF. This sequence joins TRBV7-6 and TRBJ2-5; 7 nucleotides agree with TRBD1. V dropped 4 bases and J dropped 1; count of bases not matched to a gene: 6. This CDR3 has 15 amino acids. The germline V gene encodes CDR1 SGHVS and CDR2 FNYEAQ. Looking up the rest from reference TRBV7-6 and TRBJ2-5 gives the full variable domain: GAGVSQSPRYKVTKRGQDVALRCDPISGHVSLYWYRQALGQGPEFLTYFNYEAQQDKSGLPNDRFSAERPEGSISTLTIQRTEQRDSAMYRCASSSQNRGQETQYFGPGTRLLVL.